This TCR beta chain comes out of a study of regulatory T cells in long-lasting Graves disease. Trimming pared 0 bases from V and 6 bases from J, leaving 5 bases between. The CDR3 is made up of 13 amino acids. TCR beta libraries were built with iRepertoire HTBI primers and Arm-PCR of CDR3 regions. One entry per CDR3 protein, called by TCRdb with MiXCR from the multiplex PCR reads. The data hold 350,000 to 500,000 distinct CDR3 sequences, with over 20% observed a single time. This clonotype was observed many times. The time point: persistent/refractory GD, antithyroid drugs over 5 years with positive TRAb. Making the TCR library involved RNA that had been extracted from PBMCs. In Xi'an, China, an endocrinology department was the source of patients.

The chain carries TRBV12-3 or TRBV12-4 and TRBJ2-2, with D possibly matching TRBD1 (5 bases). The source material was peripheral blood mononuclear cells (PBMCs), sampled when the disease was refractory, from a patient treated with antithyroid drugs. The receptor was isolated from a female donor with Graves disease. CDR3 loop: CASSLARAGELFF. In DNA form, the CDR3 reads TGTGCCAGCAGTTTAGCCAGGGCCGGGGAGCTGTTTTTT.